Described below is a single T cell receptor (beta chain) sequence and its context. What it recognizes is unknown. The CDR3 is made up of 13 amino acids. Trimming removed 0 bases from V and 12 bases from J, with 12 bases in between. Germline V gives CDR1 LGHNA, CDR2 YSLEER. At least one anti-epileptic drug was given before surgery. This specimen belongs to a study of brain T cells in children with intractable seizures. Overall study findings and caveats: Clones missing pre-surgery may reflect undersampling of that blood sample.

Clones were read by immunoSEQ multiplex PCR, and TCRdb kept only the in-frame ones, dropping some. The sample has fewer than 150,000 clones; 85% to 95% are singletons. Material: peripheral blood, obtained at surgery. This TCR was sampled from a boy younger than two with hemimegalencephaly and intractable seizures. V gene TRBV4-3 combines with J gene TRBJ2-1, with D possibly called TRBD1 or TRBD2 (5 bases each). The CDR3 DNA reads TGCGCCAGCAGCCAAGATACCGGGACCCGGCAGTTCTTC. It yields the protein CASSQDTGTRQFF.